The 6 T cell receptor beta chains below come from one sample, sequenced in a study of CD8+CD57+ T cells in acquired aplastic anemia. TCR beta VDJ and CDR3 profiles were obtained from a genomic DNA template. TCRdb passed the reads through MiXCR, listing each CDR3 protein once. The table includes 100,000 to 150,000 distinct CDR3 sequences, approximately 41% detected once. Whoever was chosen for sequencing had shown CD8+CD57+ cell expansion by flow cytometry. Material: sorted CD4+, CD8+, or CD8+CD57+ T cells (not recorded which) from PBMCs. These receptors originate from a human donor with aplastic anemia.

This clonotype was detected a few times. The rearrangement uses TRBV10-3 and TRBJ2-1; D might be TRBD2 (6 bases). V was clipped by 10 bases and J by 3 bases, with 25 bases between them. There are 17 residues in the CDR3. From germline, CDR1 is ENHRY and CDR2 SYGVKD. CDR3 in amino acids: CATLPSRRGTIYNEQFF. The DNA of the CDR3 is TGTGCCACCCTCCCAAGTAGGAGGGGAACCATCTACAATGAGCAGTTCTTC.

This clonotype was recorded a few times. The chain joins TRBV6-7 to TRBJ2-1; 7 nucleotides align to TRBD2. TRBV6-7 is flagged as an ORF with uncertain function. The V and J ends lost 2 bases and 8 bases, in that order; junction bases with no gene match: 12. This CDR3 has 16 residues. The CDR3 DNA is TGTGCCAGCAGTTACAATGGAGCGGGGAGGGTCGATGAGCAGTTCTTC. The encoded protein is CASSYNGAGRVDEQFF.

As for this clonotype: This could be a read error, since a much larger clone is one nucleotide away. The chain links TRBV9 to TRBJ2-1; 7 bases line up with TRBD2. V trimming: 3 bases; J trimming: 7 bases; junction bases outside the gene matches: 16. CDR3 size: 17 residues. The germline gives CDR1 SGDLS, CDR2 YYNGEE. DNA for the CDR3: TGTGCCAGCAGCGCAGACCTAGTGGCGGGGGTTAAGAATGAGCAGTTCTTC. Amino acids: CASSADLVAGVKNEQFF.

This clonotype was recorded a few times. This may stem from a read error, because a much larger clone lies one nucleotide away. Likely a read error: the CDR3 ends without its conserved phenylalanine or tryptophan. V usage is TRBV5-5 and J usage is TRBJ1-2; D is possibly TRBD1 (5 bases). The CDR3 has 15 amino acids. Germline V CDR1 and CDR2: SGHKS, YYEKEE (reference sequence). Trimming removed 0 bases at V and 4 bases at J, with 13 bases between. CDR3 coding DNA: TGTGCCAGCAGCTTGGCCGGGGCCTCTAGCTATGGCTACACCTCC. Translated, it gives CASSLAGASSYGYTS.

The chain carries TRBV24-1 and TRBJ1-2, with D unclear. Germline V gene data show CDR1 as KGHDR and CDR2 as SFDVKD. The CDR3 is made up of 16 amino acids. V was shortened by 2 bases and J by 4 bases, with 16 bases between the two germline ends. The CDR3 nucleotides read TGTGCCACCAGTGATTCCCCTGGTACGGCGGGCTATGGCTACACCTTC. Encoded protein: CATSDSPGTAGYGYTF.

This clonotype has only a few counts. The V and J genes are TRBV6-1 and TRBJ1-5, with TRBD1 as a possible D gene (5 bases). Germline assignment: CDR1 MNHNS and CDR2 SASEGT. This CDR3 has 17 residues. Trimming took off 2 bases at V and 0 bases at J, with 14 bases between the two ends. In nucleotides, the CDR3 is TGTGCCAGCAGTGAAATCCCGACAGTTTATAGCAATCAGCCCCAGCATTTT. Translated: CASSEIPTVYSNQPQHF.